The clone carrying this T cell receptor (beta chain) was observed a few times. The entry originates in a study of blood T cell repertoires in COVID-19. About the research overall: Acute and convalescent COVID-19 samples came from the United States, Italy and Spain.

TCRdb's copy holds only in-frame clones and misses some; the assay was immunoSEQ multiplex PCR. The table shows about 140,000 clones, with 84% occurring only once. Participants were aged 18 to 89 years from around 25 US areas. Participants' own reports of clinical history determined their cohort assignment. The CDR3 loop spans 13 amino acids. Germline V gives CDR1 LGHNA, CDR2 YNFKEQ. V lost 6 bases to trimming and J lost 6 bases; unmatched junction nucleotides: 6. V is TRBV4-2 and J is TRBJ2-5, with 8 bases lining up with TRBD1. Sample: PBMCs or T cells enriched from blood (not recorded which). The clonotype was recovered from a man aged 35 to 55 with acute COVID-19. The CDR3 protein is CASSQQGGQTQYF. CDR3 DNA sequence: TGTGCCAGCAGTCAACAGGGGGGACAGACCCAGTACTTC.